The clone carrying this T cell receptor (beta chain) was counted ten times or more. Its antigen remains unknown. The CDR3 runs 14 residues. J gave up 6 bases and V 6 bases, and 4 bases lay outside the gene matches. Germline V gives CDR1 MNHNS, CDR2 SASEGT. These data originate in a study of early T cells in non-severe SARS-CoV-2 infection. Study outcomes and limitations: Using VDJdb, the matching emphasized anti-spike CD8 responses while missing private and CD4 specificities.

Researchers attached unique molecular identifiers to individual cDNA molecules. TCRdb re-derived calls from the 5' RACE reads in MiXCR, one entry per CDR3 protein. The profile covers roughly 57,000 distinct CDR3 sequences, with around 13% appearing a single time and about 9.3% taken by the ten largest. This clonotype was obtained from an adult who was a healthcare worker with PCR-confirmed SARS-CoV-2 infection or an uninfected control (not recorded which). This specimen was whole blood, taken at baseline. V and J are TRBV6-1 and TRBJ2-2; 10 bases are a match to TRBD2. In DNA, the CDR3 is TGTGCCAGCAGGGCTAGCGGGGGAGCCGGGGAGCTGTTTTTT. Amino acids: CASRASGGAGELFF.